This T cell receptor beta chain was recorded in a study of cytomegalovirus exposure and HLA in healthy donors. Study context: From 150 million to 200 million T cells, an earlier analysis saw approximately 110 million unique TCR beta sequences.

Germline V CDR1 and CDR2: SGHRS, YFSETQ. V lost 4 bases to trimming and J lost 3 bases, with 11 bases between them. This CDR3 has 13 amino acids. In the case of this clone: The antigen remains undetermined.

Study results and caveats: There were a few CMV-associated chains whose specificity for CMV antigens was confirmed in vitro. Investigators reported 150 to 200 TCR beta chains as tied to cytomegalovirus. A later analysis showed that HLA-associated TCR beta chains had undergone more clonal expansion than equally common others.

Vbeta (60) and Jbeta (13) primers were used in the PCR. Only in-frame clones appear in the TCRdb table, and some are missing; sequencing was by immunoSEQ multiplex PCR. In all, the sample yields some 33,000 clones. The sequence came from a female donor in good health and CMV-seronegative. This chain joins TRBV5-1 and TRBJ2-7, with D uncertain. Sequencing was carried out using PBMCs. The CDR3 is CASSIDIIYEQYF. CDR3 nucleotides: TGCGCCAGCAGCATAGACATCATCTACGAGCAGTACTTC.